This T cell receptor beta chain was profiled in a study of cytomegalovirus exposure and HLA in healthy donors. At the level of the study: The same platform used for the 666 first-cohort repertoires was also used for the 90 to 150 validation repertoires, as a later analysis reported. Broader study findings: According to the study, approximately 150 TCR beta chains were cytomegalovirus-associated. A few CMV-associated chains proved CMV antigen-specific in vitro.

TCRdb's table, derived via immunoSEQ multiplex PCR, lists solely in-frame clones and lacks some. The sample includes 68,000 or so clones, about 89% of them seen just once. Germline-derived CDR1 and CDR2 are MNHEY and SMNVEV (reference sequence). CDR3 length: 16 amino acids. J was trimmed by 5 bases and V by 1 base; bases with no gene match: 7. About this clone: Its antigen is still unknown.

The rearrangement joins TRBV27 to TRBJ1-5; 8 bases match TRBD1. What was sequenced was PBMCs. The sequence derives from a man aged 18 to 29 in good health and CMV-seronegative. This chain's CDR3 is CASSLFSRGQDQPQHF. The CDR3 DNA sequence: TGTGCCAGCAGTTTATTCTCCAGGGGGCAAGATCAGCCCCAGCATTTT.